The sequence of this TCR beta chain was determined in a study of T cells in localized non-small cell lung cancer. Notes on the study in general: Longer overall survival was associated with a higher density of T cells in the blood.

TCRdb's table, derived via immunoSEQ multiplex PCR, lists solely in-frame clones and lacks some. The table has around 29,000 clones, 88% seen once; the top ten hold 10% to 15%. Comment on this clone: Antigen unknown.

The CDR3 runs 13 residues. V was trimmed by 3 bases and J by 6 bases, leaving 8 bases between them. In germline, CDR1 is MGHRA, CDR2 YSYEKL. J is TRBJ2-2 and V is TRBV4-1; tentatively, D is TRBD2 (6 bases). The TCR originated in a female donor of 60 years or more with stage III squamous cell lung carcinoma. Sequences were derived from peripheral blood, sampled before any cancer treatment. The CDR3 nucleotides are TGCGCCAGCAGCCATCCGGGGGCCGGGGAGCTGTTTTTT. This encodes CASSHPGAGELFF.